The 27 T cell receptor beta chains in this list originate from one sample, sequenced in a study of cytomegalovirus exposure and HLA in healthy donors. 60 Vbeta and 13 Jbeta primers were used in PCR. Sequenced by immunoSEQ multiplex PCR; TCRdb stores in-frame clones only, minus some. This table has more than 85,000 clones, roughly three quarters appearing once. The sequencing input was PBMCs. The receptor source for this set is a man aged 25-45 years in good health and CMV-seronegative.

This chain uses TRBV2 with TRBJ1-1; no reliable D call. Trimming took off 6 bases at V and 4 bases at J, with 12 bases between the two ends. This CDR3 is built from 13 residues. Germline V gene data show CDR1 as SNHLY and CDR2 as FYNNEI. The CDR3 spells CASRAESGTEAFF. The CDR3 coding sequence is TGTGCCAGCAGAGCGGAGTCGGGCACTGAAGCTTTCTTT.

V and J are TRBV4-3 and TRBJ2-1; TRBD2 matches 7 bases. CDR1 and CDR2 from the germline V gene are LGHNA and YSLEER. After removal of 4 bases from V and 8 bases from J, the junction contained 11 bases not matched to a gene. This CDR3 has 15 residues. The CDR3 here is CASSPSTSVDDEQFF. The CDR3 nucleotides read TGCGCCAGCAGCCCTTCCACTAGCGTTGATGATGAGCAGTTCTTC.

The chain combines TRBV7-9 with TRBJ2-5, with D perhaps TRBD1 (6 bases). Trimming took 6 bases from V and 5 from J, leaving 13 bases between them. CDR1 and CDR2 from the germline V gene are SEHNR and FQNEAQ (reference sequence). The CDR3 has 13 amino acids. CDR3 protein: CASSTGTGETQYF. CDR3 in DNA: TGTGCCAGCAGTACAGGGACGGGGGAGACCCAGTACTTC.

The chain employs TRBV29-1 and TRBJ1-2; D perhaps matches TRBD1 (6 bases). CDR3 length: 15 residues. Looked up from germline, CDR1 is SQVTM and CDR2 is ANQGSEA. The germline V and J ends were trimmed by 4 bases and 2 bases, with 17 bases remaining between them. In nucleotides, the CDR3 is TGCAGCGTTGGGGGGCAGGGTTCCTTAAACTATGGCTACACCTTC. The encoded protein is CSVGGQGSLNYGYTF.

The chain recombines TRBV19 with TRBJ1-2; 11 bases match TRBD1. Germline V gene data show CDR1 as LNHDA and CDR2 as SQIVND (reference sequence). This CDR3 has 15 residues. V was clipped by 3 bases and J by 4 bases; unmatched bases: 4. In DNA form, the CDR3 reads TGTGCCAGTAGTATCGGACAGGGGGCCATCTATGGCTACACCTTC. The encoded protein is CASSIGQGAIYGYTF.

This clone was found once. The rearrangement joins TRBV27 to TRBJ2-1; TRBD2 aligns across 10 bases. V was pared by 3 bases and J by 5 bases, with 1 base of the junction left unmatched. The CDR3 contains 14 residues. Germline values: CDR1 MNHEY, CDR2 SMNVEV (reference sequence). The CDR3 DNA follows: TGTGCCAGCAGTTTCCTAGCGGGGGACAATGAGCAGTTCTTC. This gives the protein CASSFLAGDNEQFF.

The chain carries TRBV18 and TRBJ2-1; TRBD1 aligns across 9 bases. V shed 7 bases, J shed 7 bases, and the junction held 11 bases outside the gene matches. The CDR3 covers 15 residues. Germline V gene sequence: CDR1 KGHSH, CDR2 LQKENI. CDR3 DNA sequence: TGTGCCAGCTTATCCGGGACAGGGAACGGGAATGAGCAGTTCTTC. Protein sequence: CASLSGTGNGNEQFF.

This clone has only a few counts. This sequence joins TRBV19 and TRBJ2-1, with TRBD1 matching over 10 bases. Germline CDR1 reads LNHDA; CDR2 reads SQIVND (reference sequence). Unmatched junction bases numbered 17, after V lost 0 bases and J lost 0 bases. CDR3 length equals 22 residues. The CDR3 sequence: CASSIDRPWGQGRQGSYNEQFF. The CDR3 coding sequence is TGTGCCAGTAGTATAGATAGGCCTTGGGGACAGGGGCGACAAGGCTCCTACAATGAGCAGTTCTTC. Filled out from reference TRBV19 and TRBJ2-1, the complete variable domain reads DGGITQSPKYLFRKEGQNVTLSCEQNLNHDAMYWYRQDPGQGLRLIYYSQIVNDFQKGDIAEGYSVSREKKESFPLTVTSAQKNPTAFYLCASSIDRPWGQGRQGSYNEQFFGPGTRLTVL.

The V gene is TRBV4-3, the J gene TRBJ1-2; possibly TRBD1 for D (6 bases). The CDR3 is 14 amino acids. Germline loops: CDR1 LGHNA, CDR2 YSLEER. V was trimmed by 1 base and J by 0 bases, leaving 6 bases between them. This CDR3 is CASSQGQANYGYTF. Written as DNA, the CDR3 is TGCGCCAGCAGCCAAGGACAGGCTAACTATGGCTACACCTTC.

The rearrangement uses TRBV21-1 and TRBJ1-1; TRBD1, the table's D call, was not compared with the DNA. TRBV21-1 is a pseudogene. This CDR3 contains 19 residues. CDR3 region: CASSKVIKAGRSMNTEAFF. The CDR3 coding sequence is TGTGCCAGCAGCAAAGTCATTAAGGCAGGTCGATCAATGAACACTGAAGCTTTCTTT.

The chain has TRBV27 and TRBJ2-7, with 7 bases identical to TRBD1. V lost 5 bases and J lost 7; bases outside the gene matches: 5. The CDR3 runs to 12 residues. Germline V CDR1 and CDR2: MNHEY, SMNVEV (reference sequence). Written as DNA, the CDR3 is TGTGCCAGCAGTGTCGACAGGGTGGAGCAGTACTTC. This codes for CASSVDRVEQYF.

The chain couples TRBV5-1 to TRBJ1-2; 8 positions agree with TRBD1. Germline assignment: CDR1 SGHRS and CDR2 YFSETQ. The CDR3 loop spans 13 amino acids. V trimming: 4 bases; J trimming: 7 bases; junction bases outside the gene matches: 6. This chain's CDR3 is CASSPGQGGGYTF. For the CDR3, the DNA is TGCGCCAGCAGCCCTGGACAGGGAGGTGGCTACACCTTC.

The CDR3 reads CASSQGLAGLNEQFF. CDR3 nucleotide sequence: TGCGCCAGCAGCCAAGGACTAGCGGGCTTGAATGAGCAGTTCTTC. The chain is built from TRBV4-3 and TRBJ2-1; 10 positions agree with TRBD2. The CDR3 is 15 residues long. Germline assignment: CDR1 LGHNA and CDR2 YSLEER. With 1 base clipped from V and 7 bases from J, the junction kept 4 bases outside the gene matches.

This clone was seen a handful of times. The rearrangement uses TRBV5-6 and TRBJ2-5; 12 bases are a match to TRBD2. CDR1 and CDR2 from the germline V gene are SGHDT and YYEEEE. Trimming at V came to 4 bases and at J to 4 bases, leaving 8 bases not matched to a gene. The CDR3 spans 16 residues. CDR3 bases: TGTGCCAGCAGCCCTGGGACTAGCGGGTCCGTAGAGACCCAGTACTTC. The encoded protein is CASSPGTSGSVETQYF.

V usage is TRBV6-1 and J usage is TRBJ1-4; TRBD1 aligns across 7 bases. The trim removed 4 bases at V and 4 bases at J, leaving 6 bases unmatched. The length of the CDR3 is 15 residues. The germline gives CDR1 MNHNS, CDR2 SASEGT. The CDR3 sequence: CASSGLTGNNEKLFF. In nucleotides, the CDR3 is TGTGCCAGCAGTGGTTTGACAGGGAATAATGAAAAACTGTTTTTT.

The chain links TRBV4-2 to TRBJ2-1, with 9 bases fitting TRBD2. The CDR3 runs 15 residues. V was clipped by 1 base and J by 7 bases; unmatched bases: 5. Per germline, CDR1 LGHNA and CDR2 YNFKEQ. This chain's CDR3 is CASSQVASGVNEQFF. The CDR3 bases are TGTGCCAGCAGCCAAGTGGCTAGCGGGGTTAATGAGCAGTTCTTC.

This clone appeared a few times. This chain links TRBV6-5 with TRBJ2-7; TRBD2 aligns across 10 bases. The CDR3 is 14 residues long. Germline CDR1 is MNHEY and CDR2 is SVGAGI. J was trimmed by 3 bases and V by 5 bases; bases with no gene match: 4. The DNA of the CDR3 is TGTGCCAGCAGTACACTAGCGGGAAGCTACGAGCAGTACTTC. Encoded protein: CASSTLAGSYEQYF.

This sequence joins TRBV5-1 and TRBJ1-2, with 12 nucleotides matching TRBD1. CDR1 is SGHRS and CDR2 is YFSETQ in the germline V gene. The CDR3 sequence is 16 residues long. V shed 2 bases and J 8 bases; nucleotides not matched to a gene: 10. The CDR3 DNA is TGCGCCAGCAGCTTATCCGGGACAGGGGGCACTATCGGCTACACCTTC. It encodes CASSLSGTGGTIGYTF.

This clone has a handful of counts. The V and J genes are TRBV11-3 and TRBJ2-7, with TRBD1 identical over 7 bases. CDR1 is SGHNT, CDR2 YENEEA, per germline. The CDR3 runs 12 residues. The V gene end was trimmed by 8 bases and the J gene end by 2 bases; junction bases not matched to a gene: 3. This chain's CDR3 is CASRQGAYEQYF. CDR3 coding DNA: TGTGCCAGCCGACAGGGCGCCTACGAGCAGTACTTC.

This clone is medium-sized (0.01 to 0.1%). The genes are TRBV7-9 and TRBJ2-3; TRBD2 aligns across 8 bases. Germline CDR1 SEHNR, CDR2 FQNEAQ (reference sequence). The CDR3 consists of 16 residues. V gave up 1 base and J gave up 1 base; unmatched junction bases: 4. CDR3 loop: CASSLGSGGGTDTQYF. The CDR3 coding sequence is TGTGCCAGCAGCTTAGGGTCGGGAGGGGGCACAGATACGCAGTATTTT.

This chain joins TRBV5-1 and TRBJ2-2; TRBD2 matches 7 bases. The junction had 12 bases not matched to a gene; V was cut back by 0 bases and J by 7 bases. The CDR3 covers 17 residues. From germline, CDR1 is SGHRS and CDR2 YFSETQ. CDR3 sequence (DNA): TGCGCCAGCAGCTTGGATTCGGGGGGATCGGATAACGGGGAGCTGTTTTTT. Translating gives CASSLDSGGSDNGELFF. The full variable domain, in which reference TRBV5-1 and TRBJ2-2 provide the parts outside the CDR3, is KAGVTQTPRYLIKTRGQQVTLSCSPISGHRSVSWYQQTPGQGLQFLFEYFSETQRNKGNFPGRFSGRQFSNSRSEMNVSTLELGDSALYLCASSLDSGGSDNGELFFGEGSRLTVL.

Regarding this clone: This sample includes further DNA sequences coding for the same CDR3. The J gene is TRBJ2-6, the V gene TRBV28, with a weak D call TRBD2 (5 bases). The CDR3 length is 15 residues. CDR1 and CDR2 from the germline V gene are MDHEN and SYDVKM. V dropped 2 bases and J dropped 1 base, with 6 bases sitting between them. The chain's CDR3 is CASSLRGSGANVLTF. In DNA, the CDR3 is TGTGCCAGCAGTTTACGGGGATCTGGGGCCAACGTCCTGACTTTC.

The genes are TRBV4-2 and TRBJ1-3; 8 bases match TRBD1. Germline CDR1 LGHNA, CDR2 YNFKEQ. With V trimmed by 0 bases and J by 5 bases, 15 bases remained unmatched. The CDR3 is 19 amino acids. CDR3: CASSQDIFWTGTMRNTIYF. Written as DNA, the CDR3 is TGTGCCAGCAGCCAAGATATCTTTTGGACAGGGACAATGAGAAACACCATATATTTT.

This chain links TRBV29-1 with TRBJ1-1; D might be TRBD1 (5 bases). The CDR3 runs 15 residues. Trimming removed 7 bases at V and 0 bases at J, with 18 bases between. Germline V gives CDR1 SQVTM, CDR2 ANQGSEA. CDR3 region: CSAQAGWGMNTEAFF. DNA for the CDR3: TGCAGCGCCCAAGCAGGTTGGGGCATGAACACTGAAGCTTTCTTT.

This clone was observed a single time. The chain combines TRBV6-1 with TRBJ2-3, with D unclear. Trimming removed 5 bases at V and 6 bases at J, with 12 bases between. Germline values: CDR1 MNHNS, CDR2 SASEGT. This CDR3 is 13 amino acids long. DNA of the CDR3: TGTGCCAGCAGTAAGATCCCCGAGGATACGCAGTATTTT. It encodes CASSKIPEDTQYF.

This clone has only one observation. This chain uses TRBV6-4 with TRBJ2-5, with D perhaps TRBD1 (5 bases). The CDR3 runs 14 residues. Trimming took off 2 bases at V and 10 bases at J, with 17 bases between the two ends. CDR1 is MRHNA and CDR2 is SNTAGT in the germline V gene. The CDR3 region has the DNA TGTGCCAGCAGTGACCTACTACCCGTTAGGGGCCAGTACTTC. Amino acids: CASSDLLPVRGQYF.

As for this clone: Sequence at one end of the junction differs from germline and may be a read error. The genes are TRBV7-2 and TRBJ2-3; 10 bases agree with TRBD2. Germline CDR1 and CDR2: SGHTA and FQGNSA. CDR3 length: 15 residues. Here the CDR3 reads CASRLAGGPTDTQYF. The CDR3 coding sequence is TGTGCCAGCAGGTTAGCGGGAGGCCCCACAGATACGCAGTATTTT. The full variable domain, its missing parts supplied by reference TRBV7-2 and TRBJ2-3, is GAGVSQSPSNKVTEKGKDVELRCDPISGHTALYWYRQSLGQGLEFLIYFQGNSAPDKSGLPSDRFSAERTGGSVSTLTIQRTQQEDSAVYLCASRLAGGPTDTQYFGPGTRLTVL.